The T cell receptor beta chain described here comes from a study of identical twins. Whole-study results and caveats: Twin-shared out-of-frame alpha sequences were enriched for low generation probability. Abundant cord blood beta clonotypes carried fewer insertions; memory repertoires showed none. Diverse VJ usage suggested most zero-insertion clonotypes were not invariant T cells.

TCRdb re-called the 5' RACE reads with MiXCR, one entry per CDR3 protein. The sample has roughly 700,000 distinct CDR3 sequences; about 9.4% are singletons. The CDR3 has 11 residues. CDR1 and CDR2 (germline): DFQATT, SNEGSKA (reference sequence). Trimming took 3 bases from V and 7 from J, leaving 8 bases between them. The sample holds a few counts of this clonotype. Its antigen is undetermined. The same specimen was also included in a second study, on yellow fever vaccine responses in identical twins. That report adds: Twins reportedly mounted vaccine T cell responses that seemed partly convergent, partly personalized.

The clonotype was recovered from a woman aged 18-29 years in good health. The material sequenced was PBMCs. The rearrangement links TRBV20-1 to TRBJ2-3; D uncertain. CDR3: CSARGGNTQYF. The CDR3 DNA reads as TGCAGTGCTAGGGGTGGAAATACGCAGTATTTT.